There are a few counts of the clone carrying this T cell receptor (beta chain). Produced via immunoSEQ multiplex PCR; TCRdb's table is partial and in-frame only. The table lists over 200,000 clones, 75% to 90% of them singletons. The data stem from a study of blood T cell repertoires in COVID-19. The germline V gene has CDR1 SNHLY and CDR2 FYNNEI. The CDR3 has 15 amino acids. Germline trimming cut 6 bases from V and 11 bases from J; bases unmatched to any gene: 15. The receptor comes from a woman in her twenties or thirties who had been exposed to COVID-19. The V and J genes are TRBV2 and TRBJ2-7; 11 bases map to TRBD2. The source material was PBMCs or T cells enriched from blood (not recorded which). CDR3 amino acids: CASSRIPSGGPTKYF. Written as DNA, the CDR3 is TGTGCCAGCAGCAGAATTCCTAGCGGGGGGCCTACTAAGTACTTC.